This passage covers 12 T cell receptor beta chains from one sample sequenced in a study of blood T cell repertoires in COVID-19. TCRdb's copy holds only in-frame clones and misses some; the assay was immunoSEQ multiplex PCR. Among around 120,000 clones, more than 60% were seen once, and the ten largest hold about 6.8%. Sequenced material: peripheral blood. The receptors shown here come from a man between 65 and 80 years old with acute or convalescent COVID-19.

This chain connects TRBV5-1 to TRBJ2-2; perhaps TRBD2 as D (6 bases). Trimming took off 3 bases at V and 8 bases at J, with 20 bases between the two ends. The germline V gene encodes CDR1 SGHRS and CDR2 YFSETQ. CDR3 size: 16 residues. CDR3 sequence: CASSWGRDFGTGELFF. CDR3 nucleotides: TGCGCCAGCAGCTGGGGCCGGGACTTTGGGACTGGGGAGCTGTTTTTT.

The rearrangement links TRBV3-1 (or the pseudogene TRBV3-2) to TRBJ2-3; 12 bases agree with TRBD2. Losses at the gene ends were 3 bases for V and 5 bases for J; bases not matched to a gene: 6. CDR1 is LGHDT, CDR2 YNNKEL, per germline (reference sequence). CDR3 length equals 16 residues. CDR3 sequence reads: CASSQVTSGGRDTQYF. The CDR3 DNA reads as TGTGCCAGCAGCCAGGTCACTAGCGGGGGGCGAGATACGCAGTATTTT.

V gene TRBV29-1 combines with J gene TRBJ2-1; TRBD2 matches at 10 bases. Germline V gene data show CDR1 as SQVTM and CDR2 as ANQGSEA. CDR3 length equals 13 residues. The V gene end was trimmed by 6 bases and the J gene end by 5 bases; junction bases not matched to a gene: 4. CDR3 in amino acids: CSVASGSDNEQFF. CDR3 nucleotides: TGCAGCGTAGCTAGCGGGAGTGACAATGAGCAGTTCTTC.

This clone showed up just a few times. The V call is TRBV29-1, the J call TRBJ2-2; D is perhaps TRBD1 (6 bases). The length of the CDR3 is 13 residues. Germline values: CDR1 SQVTM, CDR2 ANQGSEA. CDR3 nucleotides: TGCGTCTTAAGGCAGGGGCCCACCGGGGAGCTGTTTTTT. Translated: CVLRQGPTGELFF.

This CDR3 reads CASSQDALSYEQYF. For the CDR3, the DNA is TGTGCCAGCAGCCAAGATGCACTTTCCTACGAGCAGTACTTC. This sequence joins TRBV4-2 and TRBJ2-7; D is undetermined. V dropped 0 bases and J dropped 1 base, with 7 bases sitting between them. Germline-derived CDR1 and CDR2 are LGHNA and YNFKEQ. This CDR3 has 14 amino acids.

The V and J genes are TRBV4-2 and TRBJ2-3; D is undetermined. The germline gives CDR1 LGHNA, CDR2 YNFKEQ. The length of the CDR3 is 12 residues. The V end was cut by 1 base, the J end by 7 bases, with 6 bases between. The CDR3 DNA reads TGTGCCAGCAGCCAAGGAGGTAATACGCAGTATTTT. As protein: CASSQGGNTQYF.

This sequence joins TRBV27 and TRBJ1-1; D possibly corresponds to TRBD1 (5 bases). The CDR3 has 11 amino acids. Between the trimmed V and J ends, which lost 9 bases and 7 bases, there was a span of 12 bases. The germline V gene encodes CDR1 MNHEY and CDR2 SMNVEV (reference sequence). CDR3 amino acids: CASQRDSEAFF. For the CDR3, the DNA is TGTGCCAGTCAAAGAGACAGTGAAGCTTTCTTT.

V is TRBV27 and J is TRBJ1-6; 7 bases are a match to TRBD1. The CDR3 is made up of 14 amino acids. The V and J ends lost 2 bases and 7 bases, in that order; junction bases with no gene match: 2. Germline assignment: CDR1 MNHEY and CDR2 SMNVEV (reference sequence). The CDR3, as DNA: TGTGCCAGCAGTTTAAACAGGGGCAATTCACCCCTCCACTTT. Its translation: CASSLNRGNSPLHF.

V usage is TRBV24-1 and J usage is TRBJ2-5; 8 nucleotides match TRBD2. Germline V CDR1 and CDR2: KGHDR, SFDVKD. The CDR3 length is 17 residues. The V gene end was trimmed by 2 bases and the J gene end by 4 bases; junction bases not matched to a gene: 11. CDR3 residues: CATSDSRPSGGRETQYF. Here the CDR3 DNA reads TGTGCCACCAGTGATTCCCGTCCCTCGGGGGGGCGAGAGACCCAGTACTTC.

This clone came up once. The chain uses TRBV25-1 and TRBJ1-4; D not resolved. Trimming stripped 3 bases from V and 4 bases from J, with 12 bases between. This CDR3 spans 15 amino acids. CDR1 is MGHDK and CDR2 is SYGVNS in the germline V gene. The CDR3 sequence: CASSDINTDNEKLFF. The CDR3 DNA sequence: TGTGCCAGCAGTGATATTAACACCGATAATGAAAAACTGTTTTTT.

The CDR3 region is CASSPLTGGYNEQFF. The CDR3 DNA sequence: TGTGCCAGCAGTCCCCTGACAGGGGGGTACAATGAGCAGTTCTTC. V usage is TRBV2 and J usage is TRBJ2-1, with 9 positions matching TRBD1. There are 15 residues in the CDR3. Germline V CDR1 and CDR2: SNHLY, FYNNEI. V gave up 5 bases and J gave up 4 bases; unmatched junction bases: 6.

The chain recombines TRBV5-8 with TRBJ2-1; D uncertain. Germline V gene data show CDR1 as SGHTS and CDR2 as YDEGEE. The CDR3 has 13 amino acids. V dropped 4 bases and J dropped 1 base, with 6 bases sitting between them. DNA of the CDR3: TGTGCCAGCAGCATTTCTTCCTACAATGAGCAGTTCTTC. It translates to CASSISSYNEQFF. Based on the CDR3 plus reference TRBV5-8 and TRBJ2-1, the full variable domain is EAGVTQSPTHLIKTRGQQATLRCSPISGHTSVYWYQQALGLGLQFLLWYDEGEERNRGNFPPRFSGRQFPNYSSELNVNALELEDSALYLCASSISSYNEQFFGPGTRLTVL.